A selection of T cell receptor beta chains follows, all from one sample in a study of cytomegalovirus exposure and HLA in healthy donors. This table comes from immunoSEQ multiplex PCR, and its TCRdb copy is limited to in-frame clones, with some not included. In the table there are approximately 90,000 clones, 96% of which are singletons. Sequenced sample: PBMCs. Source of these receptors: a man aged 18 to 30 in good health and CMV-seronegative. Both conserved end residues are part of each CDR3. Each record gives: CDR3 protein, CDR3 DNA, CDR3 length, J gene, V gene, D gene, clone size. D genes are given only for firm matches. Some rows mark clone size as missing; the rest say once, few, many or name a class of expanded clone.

CDR3aa: CAWRREIGTEAFF
CDR3nt: TGTGCCTGGAGGAGGGAAATTGGCACTGAAGCTTTCTTT
len: 13
j_gene: TRBJ1-1
v_gene: TRBV30
d_gene: -
abundance: -

CDR3aa: CASSQETRGAGDIQYF
CDR3nt: TGTGCCAGCAGCCAAGAAACCCGGGGGGCTGGGGACATTCAGTACTTC
len: 16
j_gene: TRBJ2-4
v_gene: TRBV14
d_gene: -
abundance: -

CDR3aa: CASRHFDTGTTYGYTF
CDR3nt: TGTGCCAGCAGACACTTCGACACCGGGACAACCTATGGCTACACCTTC
len: 16
j_gene: TRBJ1-2
v_gene: TRBV6-6
d_gene: -
abundance: -

CDR3aa: CASSVTSGKSGELFF
CDR3nt: TGTGCCAGCAGCGTAACTAGCGGGAAGTCCGGGGAGCTGTTTTTT
len: 15
j_gene: TRBJ2-2
v_gene: TRBV9
d_gene: TRBD2
abundance: -

CDR3aa: CASNTGNQPQHF
CDR3nt: TGTGCCAGCAATACAGGGAATCAGCCCCAGCATTTT
len: 12
j_gene: TRBJ1-5
v_gene: TRBV6-1
d_gene: -
abundance: -

CDR3aa: CASSSRDRARTGELFF
CDR3nt: TGTGCCAGCAGTTCACGGGACAGGGCTCGCACCGGGGAGCTGTTTTTT
len: 16
j_gene: TRBJ2-2
v_gene: TRBV6-5
d_gene: TRBD1
abundance: -

CDR3aa: CASSLGGGSNQPQHF
CDR3nt: TGTGCCAGCAGTTTAGGCGGGGGAAGCAATCAGCCCCAGCATTTT
len: 15
j_gene: TRBJ1-5
v_gene: TRBV28
d_gene: -
abundance: -

CDR3aa: CASSPLGRTDTQYF
CDR3nt: TGTGCCAGCTCACCACTGGGGAGGACAGATACGCAGTATTTT
len: 14
j_gene: TRBJ2-3
v_gene: TRBV18
d_gene: -
abundance: -

CDR3aa: CASSLARADTQYF
CDR3nt: TGTGCCAGCAGCTTGGCACGGGCAGATACGCAGTATTTT
len: 13
j_gene: TRBJ2-3
v_gene: TRBV7-3
d_gene: -
abundance: -

CDR3aa: CAWIQGPYEQYF
CDR3nt: TGTGCCTGGATACAGGGCCCCTACGAGCAGTACTTC
len: 12
j_gene: TRBJ2-7
v_gene: TRBV30
d_gene: -
abundance: -

CDR3aa: CASSSTAGGGEETQYF
CDR3nt: TGTGCCAGCAGTTCCACAGCGGGAGGAGGAGAAGAGACCCAGTACTTC
len: 16
j_gene: TRBJ2-5
v_gene: TRBV6-5
d_gene: TRBD2
abundance: once

CDR3aa: CASSRGSTDTQYF
CDR3nt: TGTGCCAGCAGTCGGGGTAGCACAGATACGCAGTATTTT
len: 13
j_gene: TRBJ2-3
v_gene: TRBV6-5
d_gene: -
abundance: -

CDR3aa: CASSYSDSNTEAFF
CDR3nt: TGTGCCAGCAGTTACTCAGACAGTAACACTGAAGCTTTCTTT
len: 14
j_gene: TRBJ1-1
v_gene: TRBV6-6
d_gene: -
abundance: -

CDR3aa: CASSLGAAGNTIYF
CDR3nt: TGTGCCAGTAGTCTGGGGGCTGCCGGAAACACCATATATTTT
len: 14
j_gene: TRBJ1-3
v_gene: TRBV19
d_gene: -
abundance: -

CDR3aa: CASSSGAQYF
CDR3nt: TGTGCCAGTAGTTCGGGAGCGCAGTATTTT
len: 10
j_gene: TRBJ2-3
v_gene: TRBV19
d_gene: -
abundance: -

CDR3aa: CASRRYRDGEQFF
CDR3nt: TGTGCCAGCAGGCGATACAGGGACGGTGAGCAGTTCTTC
len: 13
j_gene: TRBJ2-1
v_gene: TRBV27
d_gene: -
abundance: once

CDR3aa: CASSYSMGTVQETQYF
CDR3nt: TGTGCCAGCAGTTACTCGATGGGGACAGTCCAAGAGACCCAGTACTTC
len: 16
j_gene: TRBJ2-5
v_gene: TRBV6-5
d_gene: TRBD1
abundance: -

CDR3aa: CASSFLKTSGSYNEQFF
CDR3nt: TGTGCCAGCAGCTTCCTTAAGACTAGCGGGAGTTACAATGAGCAGTTCTTC
len: 17
j_gene: TRBJ2-1
v_gene: TRBV5-6
d_gene: TRBD2
abundance: -

CDR3aa: CASSPRGVYEQYF
CDR3nt: TGTGCCAGCAGCCCCCGCGGCGTGTACGAGCAGTACTTC
len: 13
j_gene: TRBJ2-7
v_gene: TRBV13
d_gene: -
abundance: -

CDR3aa: CASSLFLPDEQFF
CDR3nt: TGCGCCAGCAGCTTATTTCTCCCGGATGAGCAGTTCTTC
len: 13
j_gene: TRBJ2-1
v_gene: TRBV5-1
d_gene: -
abundance: -

CDR3aa: CASSSGFFRWLQGGEGNTEAFF
CDR3nt: TGTGCCAGCAGTTCCGGATTTTTCAGGTGGTTACAGGGAGGGGAGGGGAACACTGAAGCTTTCTTT
len: 22
j_gene: TRBJ1-1
v_gene: TRBV28
d_gene: -
abundance: -

CDR3aa: CASSGRETQYF
CDR3nt: TGCGCCAGCAGCGGGAGGGAGACCCAGTACTTC
len: 11
j_gene: TRBJ2-5
v_gene: TRBV10-2
d_gene: TRBD2
abundance: few

CDR3aa: CASSYSFQGDEQYF
CDR3nt: TGTGCCAGCAGTTACTCCTTCCAAGGGGATGAGCAGTACTTC
len: 14
j_gene: TRBJ2-7
v_gene: TRBV6-5
d_gene: -
abundance: -

CDR3aa: CASSPPTGSYNEQFF
CDR3nt: TGTGCCAGCTCACCACCCACAGGCTCCTACAATGAGCAGTTCTTC
len: 15
j_gene: TRBJ2-1
v_gene: TRBV18
d_gene: -
abundance: -

CDR3aa: CASSSGTGDGYTF
CDR3nt: TGCGCCAGCAGCTCCGGGACAGGGGACGGCTACACCTTC
len: 13
j_gene: TRBJ1-2
v_gene: TRBV5-1
d_gene: TRBD1
abundance: once

CDR3aa: CATRLAGVEEQYF
CDR3nt: TGTGCCACTCGACTAGCGGGAGTTGAGGAGCAGTACTTC
len: 13
j_gene: TRBJ2-7
v_gene: TRBV6-5
d_gene: TRBD2
abundance: -

CDR3aa: CAVLNTEAFF
CDR3nt: TGTGCCGTATTGAACACTGAAGCTTTCTTT
len: 10
j_gene: TRBJ1-1
v_gene: TRBV28
d_gene: -
abundance: once

CDR3aa: CSASPADTQYF
CDR3nt: TGCAGTGCTAGTCCGGCAGATACGCAGTATTTT
len: 11
j_gene: TRBJ2-3
v_gene: TRBV20-1
d_gene: -
abundance: -

CDR3aa: CASSVTGLASSEQFF
CDR3nt: TGTGCCAGCAGCGTGACGGGACTAGCGTCGTCTGAGCAGTTCTTC
len: 15
j_gene: TRBJ2-1
v_gene: TRBV9
d_gene: TRBD2
abundance: once

CDR3aa: CASSFSNGNEKLFF
CDR3nt: TGTGCCAGCAGTTTCTCAAACGGGAATGAAAAACTGTTTTTT
len: 14
j_gene: TRBJ1-4
v_gene: TRBV28
d_gene: -
abundance: -

CDR3aa: CASTRGGLDTEAFF
CDR3nt: TGTGCCAGCACCCGCGGAGGTTTGGACACTGAAGCTTTCTTT
len: 14
j_gene: TRBJ1-1
v_gene: TRBV28
d_gene: -
abundance: -

CDR3aa: CASSANARQDRGPDTQYF
CDR3nt: TGTGCCAGCAGCGCTAACGCCCGTCAGGACAGGGGGCCAGATACGCAGTATTTT
len: 18
j_gene: TRBJ2-3
v_gene: TRBV9
d_gene: TRBD1
abundance: -

CDR3aa: CAWQPRGGEQYF
CDR3nt: TGTGCCTGGCAACCCCGGGGAGGTGAGCAGTACTTC
len: 12
j_gene: TRBJ2-5
v_gene: TRBV30
d_gene: -
abundance: -

CDR3aa: CASSLIPGFGLADPYQETQYF
CDR3nt: TGCGCCAGCAGCTTGATCCCAGGGTTCGGACTAGCGGATCCGTACCAAGAGACCCAGTACTTC
len: 21
j_gene: TRBJ2-5
v_gene: TRBV5-1
d_gene: TRBD2
abundance: -

CDR3aa: CASSDAVIPGTGELFF
CDR3nt: TGTGCCAGCAGTGACGCCGTGATCCCAGGCACCGGGGAGCTGTTTTTT
len: 16
j_gene: TRBJ2-2
v_gene: TRBV2
d_gene: -
abundance: -

CDR3aa: CASSAPGQIGKLFF
CDR3nt: TGTGCCAGCAGCGCCCCGGGACAAATTGGAAAACTGTTTTTT
len: 14
j_gene: TRBJ1-4
v_gene: TRBV7-9
d_gene: -
abundance: -

CDR3aa: CASTNPRQGYNEQFF
CDR3nt: TGTGCCAGCACCAACCCACGACAGGGTTACAATGAGCAGTTCTTC
len: 15
j_gene: TRBJ2-1
v_gene: TRBV11-2
d_gene: TRBD1
abundance: -

CDR3aa: CSCDRGLSYNEQFF
CDR3nt: TGCAGTTGCGACAGGGGGCTCTCCTACAATGAGCAGTTCTTC
len: 14
j_gene: TRBJ2-1
v_gene: TRBV29-1
d_gene: TRBD1
abundance: -

CDR3aa: CASSFGTGGALVGELFF
CDR3nt: TGTGCCAGCAGCTTTGGTACGGGGGGAGCCCTTGTCGGGGAGCTGTTTTTT
len: 17
j_gene: TRBJ2-2
v_gene: TRBV7-2
d_gene: TRBD2
abundance: -

CDR3aa: CASSLPGQGNQPQHF
CDR3nt: TGTGCCAGCAGCCTTCCTGGACAGGGAAATCAGCCCCAGCATTTT
len: 15
j_gene: TRBJ1-5
v_gene: TRBV28
d_gene: TRBD1
abundance: -

CDR3aa: CASSLGRGGDEQFF
CDR3nt: TGTGCCAGCAGCTTGGGGCGGGGGGGCGATGAGCAGTTCTTC
len: 14
j_gene: TRBJ2-1
v_gene: TRBV5-4
d_gene: TRBD2
abundance: -

CDR3aa: CASGRQGLRNTEAFF
CDR3nt: TGTGCCAGCGGACGACAGGGACTCAGGAACACTGAAGCTTTCTTT
len: 15
j_gene: TRBJ1-1
v_gene: TRBV6-1
d_gene: TRBD1
abundance: -